This TCR beta chain is drawn from a study of blood T cell repertoires in COVID-19. Study-wide context: Spain, Italy and the United States supplied samples that represented acute and convalescent COVID-19.

Germline assignment: CDR1 MNHNS and CDR2 SASEGT. The CDR3 spans 14 residues. V lost 1 base and J 6 bases, leaving 10 bases between the germline ends. This clone was picked up a small number of times. Per the study methods: From reference gene primer amplification, estimates of nucleated cell counts were derived. Repertoires were generated with immunoSEQ multiplex PCR, while TCRdb's copy carries only in-frame clones and drops some. The D gene and trimming were derived from the DNA, and the V and J assignments and clone size from that table. In the table there are 130,000 or so clones, around 81% of which are singletons.

This chain joins TRBV6-1 and TRBJ1-3; D is possibly TRBD1 (5 bases). The sequencing input was peripheral blood. The clonotype comes from a human donor in a cohort sampled during active COVID-19. CDR3 protein: CASSEGRVLNTIYF. The DNA for the CDR3 is TGTGCCAGCAGTGAAGGCAGGGTATTAAACACCATATATTTT.